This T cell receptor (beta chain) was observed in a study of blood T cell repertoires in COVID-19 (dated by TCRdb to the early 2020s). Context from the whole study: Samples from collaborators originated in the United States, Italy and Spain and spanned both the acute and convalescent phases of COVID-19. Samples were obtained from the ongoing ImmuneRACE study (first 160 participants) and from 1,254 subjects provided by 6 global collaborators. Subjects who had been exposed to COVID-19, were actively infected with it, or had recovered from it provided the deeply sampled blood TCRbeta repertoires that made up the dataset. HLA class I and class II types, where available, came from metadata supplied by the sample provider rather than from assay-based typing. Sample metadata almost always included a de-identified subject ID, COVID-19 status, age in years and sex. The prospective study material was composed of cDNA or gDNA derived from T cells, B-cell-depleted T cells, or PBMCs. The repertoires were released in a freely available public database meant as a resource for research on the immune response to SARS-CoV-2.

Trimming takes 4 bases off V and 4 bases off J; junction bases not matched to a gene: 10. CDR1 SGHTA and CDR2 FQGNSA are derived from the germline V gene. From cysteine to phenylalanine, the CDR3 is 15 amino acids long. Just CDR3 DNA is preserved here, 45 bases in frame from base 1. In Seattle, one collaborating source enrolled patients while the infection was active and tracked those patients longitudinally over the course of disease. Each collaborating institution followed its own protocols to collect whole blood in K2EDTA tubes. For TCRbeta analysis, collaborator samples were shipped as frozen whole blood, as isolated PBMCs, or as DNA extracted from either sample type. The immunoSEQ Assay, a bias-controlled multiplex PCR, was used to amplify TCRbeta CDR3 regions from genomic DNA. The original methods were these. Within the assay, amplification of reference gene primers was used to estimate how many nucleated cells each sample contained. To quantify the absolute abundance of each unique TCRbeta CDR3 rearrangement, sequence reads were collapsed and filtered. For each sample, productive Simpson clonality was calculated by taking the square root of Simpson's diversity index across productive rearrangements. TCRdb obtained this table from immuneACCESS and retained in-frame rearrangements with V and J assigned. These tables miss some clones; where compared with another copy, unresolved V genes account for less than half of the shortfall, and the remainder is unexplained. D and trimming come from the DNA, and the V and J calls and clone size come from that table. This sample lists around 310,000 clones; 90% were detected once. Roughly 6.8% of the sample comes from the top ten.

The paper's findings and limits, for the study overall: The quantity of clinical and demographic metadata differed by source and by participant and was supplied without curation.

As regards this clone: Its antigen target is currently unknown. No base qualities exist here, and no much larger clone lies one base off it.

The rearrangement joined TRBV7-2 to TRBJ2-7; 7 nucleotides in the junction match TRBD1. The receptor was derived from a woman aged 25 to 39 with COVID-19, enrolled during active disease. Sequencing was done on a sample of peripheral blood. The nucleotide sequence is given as TGTGCCAGCAGCTATGACAGGGTGGGGATATACGAGCAGTACTTC. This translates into CASSYDRVGIYEQYF.